These 26 T cell receptor beta chains were sequenced from one sample in a study of T-cell reconstitution after alpha-beta-depleted transplantation in children. The TCRbeta library incorporated unique molecular identifiers. TCRdb recomputed calls from the PCR reads with MiXCR, one row per CDR3 protein. The table includes about a million distinct CDR3 sequences, about 29% detected once. The sequencing here drew on PBMCs, mostly from graft donor cells, taken 360 days after TCRalphabeta/CD19-depleted stem cell transplant. Every receptor here comes from a boy less than two years old who had a stem cell transplant for SCID, so the T cells may come from the graft donor.

V and J are TRBV5-6 and TRBJ1-2, with unresolved D. This CDR3 is built from 15 residues. The V gene's germline CDR1 is SGHDT and CDR2 YYEEEE. Trimming shortened V by 0 bases and J by 1 base, and 10 bases separated the two germline ends. The CDR3 spells CASSLGTRVNYGYTF. CDR3 coding DNA: TGTGCCAGCAGCTTGGGGACGAGGGTTAACTATGGCTACACCTTC.

This chain links TRBV4-1 with TRBJ2-7; no clear D gene. CDR1 and CDR2 from the germline V gene are MGHRA and YSYEKL. Deletions cut 0 bases from V and 0 bases from J, with 12 bases between. The CDR3 has 16 amino acids. The CDR3 DNA reads as TGCGCCAGCAGCCAAGAGAAGGTGGGGTCCTCCTACGAGCAGTACTTC. Amino acid sequence: CASSQEKVGSSYEQYF.

The chain recombines TRBV12-3 or TRBV12-4 with TRBJ1-1, with D possibly TRBD1 on 5 matching bases. The V end lost 5 bases, the J end lost 1 base, and 14 bases lay between the germline ends. CDR3 size: 15 residues. CDR3 DNA sequence: TGTGCCAGCAGTCCCACAGGACGAAGGAACACTGAAGCTTTCTTT. Translated, it gives CASSPTGRRNTEAFF.

Only a few counts were recorded for this clonotype. The chain links TRBV5-6 to TRBJ2-5; D not certain. Trimming removed 4 bases from V and 2 bases from J, with 9 bases in between. This CDR3 spans 13 amino acids. CDR1 and CDR2 from the germline V gene are SGHDT and YYEEEE. The CDR3 DNA reads as TGTGCCAGCAGCGCGATGCTTCAAGAGACCCAGTACTTC. It encodes CASSAMLQETQYF.

With respect to this clonotype: One end of the junction varies from germline; a read error may be responsible. V is TRBV12-3 or TRBV12-4 and J is TRBJ1-2; weak D call: TRBD1 (5 bases). CDR3 length: 14 residues. The CDR3 coding sequence is TGTGCCAGCAGTTTAGAGGGGTTTCGACGTGGCCACACCTTC. This gives the protein CASSLEGFRRGHTF.

The chain employs TRBV20-1 and TRBJ2-7, with D perhaps TRBD1 (8 bases). The CDR3 loop spans 15 amino acids. Trimming shortened V by 6 bases and J by 2 bases, and 20 bases separated the two germline ends. Germline-derived CDR1 and CDR2 are DFQATT and SNEGSKA (reference sequence). CDR3 DNA sequence: TGCAGTGCAACCAGGACTAGGACAGGGACCTACGAGCAGTACTTC. Protein: CSATRTRTGTYEQYF.

The chain combines TRBV7-9 with TRBJ2-3; D may be TRBD2 (7 bases). The CDR3 spans 14 residues. Trimming took 5 bases from V and 2 from J, leaving 11 bases between them. Germline V gene sequence: CDR1 SEHNR, CDR2 FQNEAQ (reference sequence). The CDR3, as DNA: TGTGCCAGCAGCGGGGGGGGCCACACAGATACGCAGTATTTT. This sequence encodes CASSGGGHTDTQYF. Looking up the rest from reference TRBV7-9 and TRBJ2-3 gives the full variable domain: DTGVSQNPRHKITKRGQNVTFRCDPISEHNRLYWYRQTLGQGPEFLTYFQNEAQLEKSRLLSDRFSAERPKGSFSTLEIQRTEQGDSAMYLCASSGGGHTDTQYFGPGTRLTVL.

V and J are TRBV12-3 or TRBV12-4 and TRBJ2-2, with 8 bases aligning to TRBD1. This CDR3 comprises 17 residues. Germline trimming cut 2 bases from V and 2 bases from J; bases unmatched to any gene: 7. The CDR3 DNA sequence: TGTGCCAGCAGTTTACGGGCAGGGGGCCCAAACACCGGGGAGCTGTTTTTT. Protein product: CASSLRAGGPNTGELFF.

This clonotype came up a few times. This chain connects TRBV5-1 to TRBJ2-7; D uncertain. CDR3 size: 14 residues. Germline values: CDR1 SGHRS, CDR2 YFSETQ. Trimming pared 4 bases from V and 6 bases from J, leaving 17 bases between. CDR3 sequence: CASSPDTAIGEQYF. DNA for the CDR3: TGCGCCAGCAGCCCCGATACCGCGATAGGCGAGCAGTACTTC.

This clonotype turned up a few times. The chain combines TRBV12-3 or TRBV12-4 with TRBJ2-1; 9 bases line up with TRBD2. This CDR3 has 15 residues. The J segment lost 8 bases and the V segment lost 5 bases, leaving 10 bases of the junction unmatched. The CDR3 spells CASSLSGTSLHEQFF. The CDR3 DNA reads as TGTGCCAGCAGTCTATCCGGGACTAGCCTACATGAGCAGTTCTTC.

The chain carries TRBV5-1 and TRBJ2-5, with D possibly called TRBD1 or TRBD2 (6 bases each). Germline V CDR1 and CDR2: SGHRS, YFSETQ. Trimming removed 7 bases at V and 4 bases at J, with 14 bases between. The CDR3 runs to 13 residues. The CDR3 nucleotides read TGCGCCAGCCGCCCCCGGGGGCTAGAGACCCAGTACTTC. Residues: CASRPRGLETQYF.

The table lists this clonotype with a few counts. The chain uses TRBV6-5 and TRBJ2-7, with 9 nucleotides matching TRBD1. Germline lookup yields CDR1 MNHEY and CDR2 SVGAGI. The CDR3 loop spans 17 amino acids. The junction had 14 bases not matched to a gene; V was cut back by 4 bases and J by 4 bases. CDR3 nucleotide sequence: TGTGCCAGCAGTTCCCACACCGGACAGGGGATCGGGTACGAGCAGTACTTC. Its translation: CASSSHTGQGIGYEQYF.

The chain employs TRBV12-3 or TRBV12-4 and TRBJ2-5, with 8 nucleotides matching TRBD1. V lost 4 bases to trimming and J lost 5 bases; unmatched junction nucleotides: 9. This CDR3 has 15 residues. The CDR3 nucleotides are TGTGCCAGCAGTTCCCTCCTGGACAGGGCCGAGACCCAGTACTTC. Amino acid sequence: CASSSLLDRAETQYF.

Only a few counts were recorded for this clonotype. The chain couples TRBV27 to TRBJ2-3; D gene ambiguous. V lost 5 bases, J lost 1 base, and 13 bases lay in between. This CDR3 contains 15 residues. CDR1 and CDR2 from the germline V gene are MNHEY and SMNVEV (reference sequence). CDR3: CASSPQKGRTDTQYF. Here the CDR3 DNA reads TGTGCCAGCAGTCCCCAGAAGGGTCGCACAGATACGCAGTATTTT.

This clonotype was counted a few times. The chain joins TRBV20-1 to TRBJ2-1; 14 nucleotides agree with TRBD2. Looked up from germline, CDR1 is DFQATT and CDR2 is SNEGSKA (reference sequence). The CDR3 is made up of 16 amino acids. The trim removed 3 bases at V and 6 bases at J, leaving 7 bases unmatched. CDR3 nucleotides: TGCAGTGCTAGCGGACTAGCGGGGGGACTTGGCAATGAGCAGTTCTTC. It encodes CSASGLAGGLGNEQFF.

The chain joins TRBV6-5 to TRBJ2-3; the match to TRBD2 covers 13 bases. This CDR3 comprises 15 residues. V lost 4 bases and J lost 10; bases outside the gene matches: 8. Germline CDR1 MNHEY, CDR2 SVGAGI. CDR3 sequence: CASSFGTSGVDSQYF. DNA for the CDR3: TGTGCCAGCAGTTTCGGGACTAGCGGGGTCGATTCGCAGTATTTT.

This clonotype was observed at least ten times. The V gene is TRBV5-1, the J gene TRBJ2-2; no clear D gene. This CDR3 is built from 14 residues. V lost 0 bases and J 5 bases, leaving 8 bases between the germline ends. The germline gives CDR1 SGHRS, CDR2 YFSETQ. The CDR3 protein is CASSLESVTGELFF. CDR3 DNA sequence: TGCGCCAGCAGCTTGGAGTCGGTAACCGGGGAGCTGTTTTTT.

CDR3 loop: CASSEGSTYSYEQYF. The CDR3 DNA sequence: TGTGCCAGCAGTGAGGGAAGCACGTACTCCTACGAGCAGTACTTC. This sequence joins TRBV2 and TRBJ2-7; D not certain. The CDR3 loop spans 15 amino acids. V was trimmed by 3 bases and J by 0 bases, leaving 12 bases between them. Germline CDR1 and CDR2: SNHLY and FYNNEI.

The rearrangement links TRBV7-3 to TRBJ1-1; D gene unclear. V was trimmed by 4 bases and J by 4 bases, leaving 10 bases between them. From germline, CDR1 is SGHTA and CDR2 FQGTGA. This CDR3 has 13 residues. The CDR3 region is CASSSVGGTEAFF. CDR3 coding DNA: TGTGCCAGCAGCTCGGTAGGAGGCACTGAAGCTTTCTTT. The full variable domain, its missing parts supplied by reference TRBV7-3 and TRBJ1-1, is GAGVSQTPSNKVTEKGKYVELRCDPISGHTALYWYRQSLGQGPEFLIYFQGTGAADDSGLPNDRFFAVRPEGSVSTLKIQRTERGDSAVYLCASSSVGGTEAFFGQGTRLTVV.

DNA of the CDR3: TGTGCCAGCACTCGGATCGGACAGGGAGGCCAGCCCCAGCATTTT. It translates to CASTRIGQGGQPQHF. V and J are TRBV12-3 or TRBV12-4 and TRBJ1-5, with 8 positions matching TRBD1. V was clipped by 7 bases and J by 7 bases; unmatched bases: 12. The CDR3 loop spans 15 amino acids.

This clonotype has a handful of counts. J is TRBJ2-3 and V is TRBV20-1, with D perhaps matching TRBD1 (6 bases). Trimming shortened V by 6 bases and J by 7 bases, and 23 bases separated the two germline ends. The germline CDR1 and CDR2 sequences are DFQATT and SNEGSKA (reference sequence). CDR3 length: 15 amino acids. The CDR3 loop is CSAPDTPTGTNTQYF. CDR3 sequence (DNA): TGCAGTGCCCCGGATACCCCCACAGGGACAAATACGCAGTATTTT.

This clonotype was detected only a few times. CDR3 protein: CASSLVPYGETQYF. CDR3 nucleotide sequence: TGTGCCAGCAGCTTAGTTCCCTATGGCGAGACCCAGTACTTC. The chain joins TRBV7-2 to TRBJ2-5; D gene unclear. V lost 1 base to trimming and J lost 5 bases, with 11 bases between them. CDR3 length equals 14 residues. Germline lookup yields CDR1 SGHTA and CDR2 FQGNSA. Full variable domain (missing parts from reference TRBV7-2 and TRBJ2-5): GAGVSQSPSNKVTEKGKDVELRCDPISGHTALYWYRQSLGQGLEFLIYFQGNSAPDKSGLPSDRFSAERTGGSVSTLTIQRTQQEDSAVYLCASSLVPYGETQYFGPGTRLLVL.

The chain couples TRBV12-3 or TRBV12-4 to TRBJ2-3; D ambiguous. The CDR3 consists of 16 residues. V was shortened by 2 bases and J by 0 bases, with 12 bases between the two germline ends. The CDR3: CASSLQPGLSTDTQYF. CDR3 DNA sequence: TGTGCCAGCAGTTTACAGCCCGGCCTTAGCACAGATACGCAGTATTTT.

The chain combines TRBV12-3 or TRBV12-4 with TRBJ2-3, with D possibly TRBD2 on 7 matching bases. CDR3 length equals 16 residues. V gave up 6 bases and J gave up 3 bases, with 19 bases separating them. This chain's CDR3 is CASSPRAGAGTDTQYF. In nucleotides, the CDR3 is TGTGCCAGCAGCCCGAGGGCGGGGGCGGGTACAGATACGCAGTATTTT.

In regard to this clonotype: This clone may be a read error of a much larger clone one base away. The conserved closing phenylalanine or tryptophan is absent in this CDR3, likely reflecting a read error. The rearrangement uses TRBV6-5 and TRBJ1-1; possible D gene TRBD1, 5 bases. Germline V CDR1 and CDR2: MNHEY, SVGAGI. V lost 2 bases, J lost 1 base, and 8 bases lay in between. This CDR3 spans 14 amino acids. Here the CDR3 DNA reads TGTGCCAGCAGTTACGGGGCAGGGAACACTGAAGCTTTCGTT. It translates to CASSYGAGNTEAFV.

The chain links TRBV28 to TRBJ2-7, with D uncertain. CDR1 is MDHEN and CDR2 is SYDVKM in the germline V gene. Trimming cost V 5 bases and J 3 bases, with 8 bases left between them. This CDR3 is built from 12 residues. The CDR3 region has the DNA TGTGCCAGCAGTGGGAACGGCTACGAGCAGTACTTC. Translating gives CASSGNGYEQYF.